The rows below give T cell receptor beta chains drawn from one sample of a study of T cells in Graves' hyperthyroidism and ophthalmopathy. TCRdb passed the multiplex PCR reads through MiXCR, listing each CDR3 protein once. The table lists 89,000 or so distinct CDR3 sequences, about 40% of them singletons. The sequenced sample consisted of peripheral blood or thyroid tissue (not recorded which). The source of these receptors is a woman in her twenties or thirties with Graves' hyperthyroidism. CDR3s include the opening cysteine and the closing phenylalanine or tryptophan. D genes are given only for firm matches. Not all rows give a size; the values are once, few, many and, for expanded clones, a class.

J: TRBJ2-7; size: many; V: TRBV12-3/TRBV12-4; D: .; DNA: TGTGCCAGCAGTCCTAGTTTATACGAGCAGTACTTC; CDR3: CASSPSLYEQYF
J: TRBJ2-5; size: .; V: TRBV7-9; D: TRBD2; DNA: TGTGCCAGCACCAAAGGGCGGGAGCGGGGTCAAGAGACCCTGTACTTC; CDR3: CASTKGRERGQETLYF
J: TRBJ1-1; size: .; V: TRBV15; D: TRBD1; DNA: TGTGCCACCAGCAGTGACCCGGGACAGGCTTGGTCTGAAGCTTTCTTT; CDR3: CATSSDPGQAWSEAFF
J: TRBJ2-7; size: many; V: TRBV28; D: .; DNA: TGTGCCAGCAGGGGGGTCTACGAGCAGTACTTC; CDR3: CASRGVYEQYF
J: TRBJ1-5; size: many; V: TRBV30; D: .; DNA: TGTGCCTGGAGTGAACAGGGCGATCAGCCCCAGCATTTT; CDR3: CAWSEQGDQPQHF
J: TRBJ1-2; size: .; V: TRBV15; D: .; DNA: TGTGCCACCAGCACCCCTCAGGGAAGGAGCTATGGCTACACCTTC; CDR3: CATSTPQGRSYGYTF
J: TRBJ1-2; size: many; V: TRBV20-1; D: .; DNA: TGCAGTGCTATCCTGAACTATGGCTACACCTTC; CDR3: CSAILNYGYTF
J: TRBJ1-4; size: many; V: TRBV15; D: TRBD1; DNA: TGTGCCACCAGCAGAAACCCGGGACAGGGTGGTGAAAAACTGTTTTTT; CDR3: CATSRNPGQGGEKLFF
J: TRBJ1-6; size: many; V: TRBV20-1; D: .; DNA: TGCAGTGCTAGGCCCCAGAGCTCCTATAATTCACCCCTCCACTTT; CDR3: CSARPQSSYNSPLHF
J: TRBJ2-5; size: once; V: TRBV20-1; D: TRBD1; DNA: TGCAGTGCTAGAGATATCGGGACAGGGGAGACCCAGTACTTC; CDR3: CSARDIGTGETQYF
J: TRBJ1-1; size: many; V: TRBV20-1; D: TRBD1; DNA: TGCAGTGCTGGGGGACAGACGGACACTGAAGCTTTCTTT; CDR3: CSAGGQTDTEAFF
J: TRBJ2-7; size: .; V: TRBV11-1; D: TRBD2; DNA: TGTGCTAGAGACGGGGGACTAGCGGGTACCTACGAGCAGTACTTC; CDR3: CARDGGLAGTYEQYF
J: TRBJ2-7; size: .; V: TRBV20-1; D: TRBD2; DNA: TGCAGTGCTCCGAAAGCGGGAGGGCAGAACGAGCAGTACTTC; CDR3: CSAPKAGGQNEQYF
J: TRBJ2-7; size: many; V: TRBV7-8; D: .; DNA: TGTGCCAGCAGCTTGAGGTGGCAGCCGGACTCCTACGAGCAGTACTTC; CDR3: CASSLRWQPDSYEQYF
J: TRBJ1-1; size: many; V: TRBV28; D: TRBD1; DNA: TGTGCCAGCACCATCGACAGGGGGCAGTCTGAAGCTTTCTTT; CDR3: CASTIDRGQSEAFF
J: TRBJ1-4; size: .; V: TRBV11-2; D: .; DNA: TGCGCCAGCAGCCTCGCTGGGGTGGCAGGGAGTGAAGAACTGTTTTTT; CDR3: CASSLAGVAGSEELFF
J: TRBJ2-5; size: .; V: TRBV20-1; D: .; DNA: TGCAGTGCTACTAAACGCGGGCTAGCGAGAGAGACCCAGTACTTC; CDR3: CSATKRGLARETQYF
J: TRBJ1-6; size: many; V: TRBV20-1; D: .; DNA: TGCAGTGCTAGAGACCAGGGTCAATATAATTCACCCCTCCACTTT; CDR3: CSARDQGQYNSPLHF
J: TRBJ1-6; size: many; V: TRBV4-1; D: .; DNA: TGCGCCAGCAGCCAAGATGGAGACAGGAATTCACCCCTCCACTTT; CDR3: CASSQDGDRNSPLHF
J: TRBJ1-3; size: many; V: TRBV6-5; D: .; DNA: TGTGCCAGCATTCCCGCTACGGGCAGGGGAATGAGAGGAAACACCATATATTTT; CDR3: CASIPATGRGMRGNTIYF
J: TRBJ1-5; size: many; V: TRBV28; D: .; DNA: TGTGCCAGCAGCGTGGTAGGGCTGATGAATCAGCCCCAGCATTTT; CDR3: CASSVVGLMNQPQHF
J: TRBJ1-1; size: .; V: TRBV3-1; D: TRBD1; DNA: TGTGCCAGCAGCCTAGCGACAGGGACGGATGAAGCTTTCTTT; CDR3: CASSLATGTDEAFF
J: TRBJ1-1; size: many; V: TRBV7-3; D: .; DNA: TGTGCCAGCAGCTTAATGGCGCGCACTGAAGCTTTCTTT; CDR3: CASSLMARTEAFF
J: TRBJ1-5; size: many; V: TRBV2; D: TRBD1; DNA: TGTGCCAGCAGGGACAGGGCTCAGCCCCAGCATTTT; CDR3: CASRDRAQPQHF
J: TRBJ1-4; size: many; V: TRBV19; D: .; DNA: TGTGCCAGTAGAATGGACCGAGCAACTAATGAAAAACTGTTTTTT; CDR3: CASRMDRATNEKLFF
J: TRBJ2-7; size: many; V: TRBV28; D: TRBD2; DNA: TGTGCCAGCAGCGCCCTAGCGGGAGGGCCCCACGAGCAGTACTTC; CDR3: CASSALAGGPHEQYF
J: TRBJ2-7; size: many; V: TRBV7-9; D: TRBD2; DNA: TGTGCCAGCAGCTCGGGACGACTAGCGGGGACCTCGATGGACGAGCAGTACTTC; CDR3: CASSSGRLAGTSMDEQYF
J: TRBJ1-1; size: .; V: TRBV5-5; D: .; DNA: TGTGCCAGCAGCCGCGAGTCGGGAGGGGCTGAAGCTTTCTTT; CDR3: CASSRESGGAEAFF